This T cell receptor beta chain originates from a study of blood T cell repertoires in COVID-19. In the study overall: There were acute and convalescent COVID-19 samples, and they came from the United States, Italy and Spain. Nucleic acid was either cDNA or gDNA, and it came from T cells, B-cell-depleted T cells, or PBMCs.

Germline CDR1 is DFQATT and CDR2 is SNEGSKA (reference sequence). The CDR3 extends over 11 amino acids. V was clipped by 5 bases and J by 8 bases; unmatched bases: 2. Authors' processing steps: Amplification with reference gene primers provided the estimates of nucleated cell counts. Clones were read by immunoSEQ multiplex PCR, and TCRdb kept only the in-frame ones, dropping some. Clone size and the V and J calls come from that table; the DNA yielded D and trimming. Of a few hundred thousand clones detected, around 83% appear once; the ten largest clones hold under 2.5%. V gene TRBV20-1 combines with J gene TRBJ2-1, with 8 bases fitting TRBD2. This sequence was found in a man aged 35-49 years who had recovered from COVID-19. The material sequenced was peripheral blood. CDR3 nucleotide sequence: TGCAGTGCTGGCGGGGGGCATGAGCAGTTCTTC. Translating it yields CSAGGGHEQFF.